This T cell receptor beta chain was documented in a study of blood T cell repertoires in COVID-19. As for the study in general: Sample material is recorded as cDNA or gDNA derived from T cells, B-cell-depleted T cells, or PBMCs.

CDR1 GTSNPN and CDR2 SVGIG come from the germline V gene (reference sequence). J was trimmed by 3 bases and V by 3 bases; bases with no gene match: 7. This CDR3 region has 15 residues. This clone was counted a few times. Authors' data handling: Estimation of nucleated cell counts relied on the amplification of reference gene primers. This table comes from immunoSEQ multiplex PCR, and its TCRdb copy is limited to in-frame clones, with some not included. V, J and clone size are taken as reported in that table, and D and trimming were inferred from the DNA itself. This table holds around 150,000 clones, approximately 79% found once.

The sequenced sample consisted of peripheral blood. J is TRBJ2-5 and V is TRBV30, with TRBD2 matching 10 bases. The origin of this receptor is a woman older than 75 with acute or convalescent COVID-19. This CDR3 reads CAWRGLGTSEETQYF. The CDR3 coding sequence is TGTGCCTGGAGGGGTTTAGGGACTAGCGAAGAGACCCAGTACTTC.